The rows below give T cell receptor beta chains drawn from one sample of a study of T cell changes during pregnancy in multiple sclerosis. TCRdb keeps only in-frame clones here, not all; method: immunoSEQ multiplex PCR. The sample carries some 44,000 clones, 88% recorded once. Sequenced material: CD4+ T cells from peripheral blood mononuclear cells, taken in the second trimester of pregnancy. The receptor source for this set is a female donor with multiple sclerosis, enrolled in a pregnancy study. Each CDR3 is given with its conserved first and last residue. The D gene is left open where the match is weak.

.,TRBJ1-3,TRBV19,TGTGCCACCGGGGTCTTGATTGGCTCTGGAAACACCATATATTTT,CATGVLIGSGNTIYF
.,TRBJ2-3,TRBV6-1,TGTGCCAGCAGAGACGCGGCAGCAGGCACAGATACGCAGTATTTT,CASRDAAAGTDTQYF
.,TRBJ1-3,TRBV15,TGTGCCACCAGCAGAGATCGGAACACCATATATTTT,CATSRDRNTIYF
.,TRBJ1-5,TRBV30,TGTGCCTGGAGTCAGGGGTCGGTTCAGCCCCAGCATTTT,CAWSQGSVQPQHF
.,TRBJ2-1,TRBV6-1,TGTGCCAGCAGTACCGGGATATCCTACAATGAGCAGTTCTTC,CASSTGISYNEQFF
.,TRBJ1-3,TRBV29-1,TGCAGCGTTGAAGATTGGGCGGGGTTCGGAAACACCATATATTTT,CSVEDWAGFGNTIYF
.,TRBJ2-3,TRBV30,TGTGCCTGGAGTGTACGTAGAGACACAGATACGCAGTATTTT,CAWSVRRDTDTQYF
TRBD2,TRBJ2-7,TRBV28,TGTGCCAGCGGACTACAGACTAGCGGGGGAGACGAGCAGTACTTC,CASGLQTSGGDEQYF
.,TRBJ1-3,TRBV29-1,TGCAGCGTCCAAGACAGTCTACCTGGAAACACCATATATTTT,CSVQDSLPGNTIYF
.,TRBJ2-3,TRBV9,TGTGCCAGCAGCGTAGGTAGCGGCACAGATACGCAGTATTTT,CASSVGSGTDTQYF
TRBD1,TRBJ2-7,TRBV29-1,TGCAGCGTTGAGGGACAGGGGTGGTCCGAGCAGTACTTC,CSVEGQGWSEQYF
TRBD1,TRBJ2-1,TRBV7-2,TGTGCCAGCAGCTTAGGGACAGGGGCCGATGAGCAGTTCTTC,CASSLGTGADEQFF
.,TRBJ2-6,TRBV7-9,TGTGCCAGCAGCTTAGGGCTTGCTGGGGCCAACGTCCTGACTTTC,CASSLGLAGANVLTF